Each of the 9 T cell receptor beta chains below was sequenced from the same sample in a study of blood T cell repertoires in COVID-19. Libraries were prepared by immunoSEQ multiplex PCR; TCRdb keeps only in-frame clonotypes and omits some of them. The profile shows about 100,000 clones, roughly 88% of them singletons. What was sequenced was peripheral blood. The source is a woman older than 75 with acute or convalescent COVID-19.

The rearrangement uses TRBV6-5 and TRBJ2-1, with 7 bases aligning to TRBD2. V lost 2 bases to trimming and J lost 5 bases; unmatched junction nucleotides: 3. Germline lookup yields CDR1 MNHEY and CDR2 SVGAGI. This CDR3 is 14 amino acids long. CDR3 loop: CASSYLRGDNEQFF. CDR3 in DNA: TGTGCCAGCAGTTACCTCCGGGGGGACAATGAGCAGTTCTTC.

The chain is built from TRBV28 and TRBJ1-3; no clear D gene. The CDR3 consists of 13 residues. Germline values: CDR1 MDHEN, CDR2 SYDVKM. V was cut by 8 bases and J by 0 bases, with 8 bases left in between. The CDR3 reads CASYTNSGNTIYF. CDR3 coding DNA: TGTGCCAGCTACACAAACTCTGGAAACACCATATATTTT.

The chain employs TRBV19 and TRBJ2-7; 10 bases are shared with TRBD1. The CDR3 loop spans 14 amino acids. J was trimmed by 4 bases and V by 3 bases; bases with no gene match: 3. Germline V gene sequence: CDR1 LNHDA, CDR2 SQIVND (reference sequence). This chain's CDR3 is CASSIGDRGYEQYF. The CDR3 nucleotides are TGTGCCAGTAGTATCGGGGACAGGGGTTACGAGCAGTACTTC.

The rearrangement uses TRBV7-2 and TRBJ1-5; D is uncertain. CDR1 and CDR2 (germline): SGHTA, FQGNSA. Trimming shortened V by 5 bases and J by 1 base, and 9 bases separated the two germline ends. There are 14 residues in the CDR3. CDR3 nucleotides: TGTGCCAGCAGCGTGACACCGAGCAATCAGCCCCAGCATTTT. Translating gives CASSVTPSNQPQHF.

This clone was detected only a few times. CDR3 protein: CASSLGERWREGPDEQFF. In nucleotides, the CDR3 is TGTGCCAGCAGCTTAGGGGAGAGGTGGCGGGAGGGCCCCGATGAGCAGTTCTTC. The chain combines TRBV11-3 with TRBJ2-1, with 9 positions matching TRBD2. The CDR3 is made up of 18 amino acids. CDR1 and CDR2 (germline): SGHNT, YENEEA. V lost 1 base, J lost 8 bases, and 15 bases stayed unmatched. The full variable domain, completed using reference TRBV11-3 and TRBJ2-1, is EAGVVQSPRYKIIEKKQPVAFWCNPISGHNTLYWYLQNLGQGPELLIRYENEEAVDDSQLPKDRFSAERLKGVDSTLKIQPAELGDSAVYLCASSLGERWREGPDEQFFGPGTRLTVL.

The genes are TRBV9 and TRBJ2-1, with TRBD2 identical over 10 bases. Germline CDR1 SGDLS, CDR2 YYNGEE. This CDR3 has 16 amino acids. V trimming: 0 bases; J trimming: 8 bases; junction bases outside the gene matches: 8. Here the CDR3 DNA reads TGTGCCAGCAGCGTAGGCAAGCGGGGGGGGTTGGATGAGCAGTTCTTC. This translates into CASSVGKRGGLDEQFF. The full variable domain, completed using reference TRBV9 and TRBJ2-1, is DSGVTQTPKHLITATGQRVTLRCSPRSGDLSVYWYQQSLDQGLQFLIQYYNGEERAKGNILERFSAQQFPDLHSELNLSSLELGDSALYFCASSVGKRGGLDEQFFGPGTRLTVL.

The chain employs TRBV27 and TRBJ2-1; D is possibly TRBD2 (6 bases). The CDR3 sequence is 18 residues long. Trimming removed 3 bases from V and 2 bases from J, with 20 bases in between. Per germline, CDR1 MNHEY and CDR2 SMNVEV (reference sequence). The CDR3 here is CASSLIGGRPGAYNEQFF. In DNA form, the CDR3 reads TGTGCCAGCAGTTTGATAGGAGGGCGCCCAGGCGCCTACAATGAGCAGTTCTTC.

The genes are TRBV7-9 and TRBJ1-1; TRBD1 aligns across 10 bases. This CDR3 is 15 amino acids long. Germline V CDR1 and CDR2: SEHNR, FQNEAQ (reference sequence). J gave up 3 bases and V 5 bases, and 6 bases lay outside the gene matches. CDR3 loop: CASSPGDRGHTEAFF. DNA for the CDR3: TGTGCCAGCAGCCCTGGAGACAGGGGGCACACTGAAGCTTTCTTT.

This clone was recorded once. The rearrangement links TRBV3-1 (or the pseudogene TRBV3-2) to TRBJ1-3; 9 nucleotides align to TRBD1. The V segment lost 5 bases and the J segment 4 bases; nucleotides outside the gene matches: 12. The CDR3 is 17 residues long. The germline gives CDR1 LGHDT, CDR2 YNNKEL (reference sequence). The CDR3 bases are TGTGCCAGCAGCTATGGTTTACAGGGGGCCCCCGGAAACACCATATATTTT. This sequence encodes CASSYGLQGAPGNTIYF.